This T cell receptor (beta chain) was identified during a study of T cells after yellow fever vaccination. TCRdb analysed the 5' RACE reads with MiXCR anew, one entry per CDR3 protein. The sample includes 320,000 or so distinct CDR3 sequences, around 8.1% of them seen just once. Unmatched junction bases numbered 8, after V lost 7 bases and J lost 7 bases. The CDR3 extends over 12 amino acids. In germline, CDR1 is SQVTM, CDR2 ANQGSEA. The sequence derives from a man aged 18 to 30 who received the YFV17D yellow fever vaccine. This rearrangement joins TRBV29-1 to TRBJ2-7, with 9 bases fitting TRBD1. Sequencing used PBMCs, obtained roughly 46 days after the first yellow fever vaccination. The DNA for the CDR3 is TGCAGCGCAATGCGACAGGGGGGTGAGCAGTACTTC. Amino acids: CSAMRQGGEQYF.